Below are 29 T cell receptor beta chains sequenced from a single sample in a study of metastatic and nonmetastatic thyroid tumors. Each patient went into thyroid surgery without having received any treatment. TCRdb reassembled clones from the PCR reads with MiXCR. Altogether about 85,000 clones are present, 8.6% being singletons, with the ten largest covering roughly 10%. The specimen was blood. The receptors were gathered from a female donor with papillary thyroid cancer or a benign thyroid nodule (not recorded which). Some clones in this sample may be carry-over from other donors' samples.

This clone was recorded many times. V and J are TRBV24-1 and TRBJ2-7; TRBD1 aligns across 9 bases. The CDR3 is 14 amino acids. Germline-derived CDR1 and CDR2 are KGHDR and SFDVKD. V lost 4 bases, J lost 7 bases, and 7 bases stayed unmatched. CDR3 in DNA: TGTGCCACCAGTGACGTATCGACAGGGGGAGAGCAGTACTTC. This encodes CATSDVSTGGEQYF.

In this sample, this clone turned up a few times. Being one base from a much bigger clone, this may be a read error. The genes are TRBV5-1 and TRBJ2-3, with D possibly being TRBD1 or TRBD2 (6 bases each). The CDR3 runs to 19 residues. CDR1 and CDR2 (germline): SGHRS, YFSETQ. V lost 3 bases, J lost 6 bases, and 29 bases lay in between. The CDR3 bases are TGCGCCAGCAGCTCCACAGGGATAGCGGAGGAGTCCGTTCAGGATACGCAGTATTTT. Its protein product is CASSSTGIAEESVQDTQYF.

This clone was seen more than once but under ten times. The CDR3 here is CASSLDGPLAKNIQYF. CDR3 nucleotide sequence: TGTGCCAGCAGCTTGGATGGACCCCTAGCCAAAAACATTCAGTACTTC. The V call is TRBV5-4, the J call TRBJ2-4; D call uncertain. CDR1 SGHNT and CDR2 YYREEE come from the germline V gene (reference sequence). The CDR3 length is 16 residues. Trimming took off 0 bases at V and 0 bases at J, with 10 bases between the two ends.

This clone occurred many times. The gene calls are TRBV11-1 and TRBJ2-1; 7 nucleotides line up with TRBD1. With V trimmed by 4 bases and J by 0 bases, 3 bases remained unmatched. From germline, CDR1 is SGHAT and CDR2 FQDESV (reference sequence). The CDR3 is 15 residues long. CDR3 in amino acids: CASSSGQSSYNEQFF. As DNA, the CDR3 is TGTGCCAGCAGCTCGGGACAGAGCTCCTACAATGAGCAGTTCTTC.

About this clone: A much larger clone sits a single nucleotide away, making a read error possible. The sample contains more than one DNA sequence encoding this CDR3. CDR3 in amino acids: CASSRGQGAGNTIYF. In DNA, the CDR3 is TGTGCCAGCAGTCGCGGCCAGGGGGCTGGAAACACCATATATTTT. This rearrangement joins TRBV12-3 or TRBV12-4 to TRBJ1-3, with 7 bases matching TRBD1. The CDR3 runs 15 residues. The V gene end was trimmed by 5 bases and the J gene end by 2 bases; junction bases not matched to a gene: 6.

This clone was counted many times. This rearrangement joins TRBV6-1 to TRBJ1-6; D possibly corresponds to TRBD1 (5 bases). Trimming took 5 bases from V and 3 from J, leaving 11 bases between them. Germline assignment: CDR1 MNHNS and CDR2 SASEGT. The CDR3 is 15 amino acids. The CDR3 loop is CASSPQGGYNSPLHF. The DNA of the CDR3 is TGTGCCAGCAGTCCGCAGGGTGGCTATAATTCACCCCTCCACTTT.

This clone showed up many times. The V gene is TRBV18, the J gene TRBJ2-6; 9 bases match TRBD1. There are 17 residues in the CDR3. Germline V gene lookup returns CDR1 KGHSH and CDR2 LQKENI. The V gene end was trimmed by 4 bases and the J gene end by 1 base; junction bases not matched to a gene: 5. This CDR3 is CASSRSTGGSGANVLTF. CDR3 sequence (DNA): TGTGCCAGCTCACGATCGACAGGGGGGTCTGGGGCCAACGTCCTGACTTTC.

This sequence joins TRBV6-5 and TRBJ1-6; D call uncertain. The CDR3 sequence is 13 residues long. The germline CDR1 and CDR2 sequences are MNHEY and SVGAGI. V was pared by 4 bases and J by 7 bases, with 8 bases between. The CDR3 nucleotides read TGTGCCAGCAGTTCTCCGGGGAATTCACCCCTCCACTTT. It translates to CASSSPGNSPLHF.

The sample holds many counts of this clone. This sequence joins TRBV6-1 and TRBJ1-2, with D unresolved. Deletions cut 7 bases from V and 7 bases from J, with 16 bases between. Germline assignment: CDR1 MNHNS and CDR2 SASEGT. The length of the CDR3 is 13 residues. The CDR3 nucleotides are TGTGCCAGCATCGCAGACCCATTGGGTGGCTACACCTTC. As protein: CASIADPLGGYTF.

This clone came up a few times. One junction end does not reproduce the germline sequence, and a read error may be involved. Other DNA sequences of this sample code for an identical CDR3. V usage is TRBV12-3 or TRBV12-4 and J usage is TRBJ1-2, with a possible D match to TRBD1 (6 bases). The CDR3 consists of 13 residues. The CDR3: CASSSAGVYGYTF. The CDR3 bases are TGTGCCAGCAGCTCGGCAGGGGTCTATGGCTACACTTTC.

This clone was detected ten times or more. It may be a read error: a sequence one base away is much more abundant. Distinct nucleotide sequences in the sample also encode this CDR3. This sequence joins TRBV6-1 and TRBJ1-1; TRBD1 matches at 7 bases. V shed 1 base, J shed 8 bases, and the junction held 7 bases outside the gene matches. The CDR3 runs to 14 residues. Germline lookup yields CDR1 MNHNS and CDR2 SASEGT. CDR3 nucleotide sequence: TGTGCCAGCAGTGAAGGGTCCAGGGGGGGCGAAGCTTTCTTT. Protein: CASSEGSRGGEAFF.

Comments on this clone: With a much larger clone just one base away, this may be a read error. This sample also contains other DNA sequences that code for the same CDR3. V is TRBV20-1 and J is TRBJ2-5; D call uncertain. Trimming stripped 2 bases from V and 5 bases from J, with 9 bases between. Germline CDR1 reads DFQATT; CDR2 reads SNEGSKA (reference sequence). This CDR3 comprises 12 residues. The CDR3 DNA follows: TGCAGTGCTAGAAAGGGTAAGGAGACCCAGTACTTC. This sequence encodes CSARKGKETQYF.

This clone was seen many times. The chain links TRBV5-1 to TRBJ2-5; 14 bases map to TRBD2. The germline V gene has CDR1 SGHRS and CDR2 YFSETQ. The J segment lost 5 bases and the V segment lost 2 bases, leaving 5 bases of the junction unmatched. The CDR3 runs to 16 residues. CDR3 in amino acids: CASSFGLAGGGETQYF. For the CDR3, the DNA is TGCGCCAGCAGCTTCGGACTAGCGGGGGGTGGGGAGACCCAGTACTTC.

This clone was recorded many times. The rearrangement joins TRBV12-3 or TRBV12-4 to TRBJ1-5; 8 nucleotides align to TRBD1. The CDR3 spans 15 residues. V lost 4 bases and J lost 4; bases outside the gene matches: 6. CDR3 sequence: CASSSYRDRNQPQHF. The CDR3 nucleotides read TGTGCCAGCAGTTCATACCGGGACAGGAATCAGCCCCAGCATTTT.

Many counts were recorded for this clone. The chain has TRBV3-1 and TRBJ1-6; D is unresolved. The CDR3 runs to 13 residues. Germline lookup yields CDR1 LGHDT and CDR2 YNNKEL (reference sequence). Trimming pared 5 bases from V and 4 bases from J, leaving 6 bases between. CDR3 DNA: TGTGCCAGCAGCTTAGGTTATAATTCACCCCTCCACTTT. Amino acid sequence: CASSLGYNSPLHF. The full variable domain, with the rest looked up from reference TRBV3-1 and TRBJ1-6, is DTAVSQTPKYLVTQMGNDKSIKCEQNLGHDTMYWYKQDSKKFLKIMFSYNNKELIINETVPNRFSPKSPDKAHLNLHINSLELGDSAVYFCASSLGYNSPLHFGNGTRLTVT.

V gene TRBV18 combines with J gene TRBJ1-3, with D perhaps matching TRBD1 (6 bases). CDR3 length: 15 residues. In germline, CDR1 is KGHSH, CDR2 LQKENI. Trimming shortened V by 1 base and J by 1 base, and 8 bases separated the two germline ends. This chain's CDR3 is CASSPQGVSGNTIYF. CDR3 nucleotides: TGTGCCAGCTCACCACAGGGGGTATCTGGAAACACCATATATTTT.

This clone was detected ten times or more. The chain joins TRBV28 to TRBJ2-4; perhaps D is TRBD1 or TRBD2 (7 bases each). This CDR3 comprises 18 residues. The V end was cut by 3 bases, the J end by 1 base, with 19 bases between. The germline V gene encodes CDR1 MDHEN and CDR2 SYDVKM. Here the CDR3 reads CASSFAGGATVAKNIQYF. As DNA, the CDR3 is TGTGCCAGCAGTTTTGCAGGGGGGGCAACAGTGGCCAAAAACATTCAGTACTTC.

This clone was detected ten times or more. This chain uses TRBV7-3 with TRBJ1-3; maybe TRBD1 (6 bases). Per the germline V gene, CDR1 is SGHTA and CDR2 is FQGTGA. This CDR3 region has 14 residues. Trimming left V 5 bases short and J 1 base short, with 9 bases between. CDR3 in amino acids: CASSLGGSGNTIYF. The DNA for the CDR3 is TGTGCCAGCAGCCTAGGGGGGTCTGGAAACACCATATATTTT. Drawing the rest from reference TRBV7-3 and TRBJ1-3, the complete variable domain is GAGVSQTPSNKVTEKGKYVELRCDPISGHTALYWYRQSLGQGPEFLIYFQGTGAADDSGLPNDRFFAVRPEGSVSTLKIQRTERGDSAVYLCASSLGGSGNTIYFGEGSWLTVV.

About this clone itself: A much larger clone lies a single base off, so this may be a read error. The same CDR3 arises from other DNA sequences in this sample as well. V gene TRBV14 combines with J gene TRBJ1-1; no clear D. The V gene lost 0 bases and the J gene lost 1 base, with 9 bases spanning the gap. The CDR3 is 15 residues long. CDR1 and CDR2 from the germline V gene are SGHDN and FVKESK. This CDR3 is CASSQDLGWNTEAFF. The CDR3 region has the DNA TGTGCCAGCAGCCAAGATCTTGGTTGGAACACTGAAGCTTTCTTT.

In its sample, this clone was seen many times. This chain joins TRBV13 and TRBJ2-7, with 7 bases fitting TRBD1. V shed 9 bases and J 2 bases; nucleotides not matched to a gene: 10. In germline, CDR1 is PRHDT, CDR2 FYEKMQ (reference sequence). The CDR3 is made up of 14 amino acids. CDR3 residues: CASSRTGQTYEQYF. CDR3 DNA: TGTGCCAGTTCCCGGACAGGCCAGACCTACGAGCAGTACTTC.

This clone was seen ten or more times. This chain links TRBV9 with TRBJ1-3; no reliable D call. Germline V gene lookup returns CDR1 SGDLS and CDR2 YYNGEE. V gave up 4 bases and J gave up 3 bases, with 8 bases separating them. The CDR3 is 13 amino acids. In DNA form, the CDR3 reads TGTGCCAGCAGCTTCGGCTTTGGAAACACCATATATTTT. Translating it yields CASSFGFGNTIYF.

This sequence joins TRBV5-4 and TRBJ2-3; no firm D call. Trimming took 0 bases from V and 0 from J, leaving 14 bases between them. Germline V gene sequence: CDR1 SGHNT, CDR2 YYREEE (reference sequence). CDR3 length: 17 amino acids. CDR3 region: CASSLGRESTSTDTQYF. The CDR3 DNA reads TGTGCCAGCAGCTTGGGAAGGGAATCGACTAGCACAGATACGCAGTATTTT.

This clone was observed a handful of times. Other DNA sequences from this sample encode an identical CDR3 as well. The rearrangement joins TRBV6-1 to TRBJ2-5; 11 bases map to TRBD2. Germline values: CDR1 MNHNS, CDR2 SASEGT. The CDR3 runs 15 residues. V lost 4 bases, J lost 2 bases, and 3 bases stayed unmatched. CDR3 bases: TGTGCCAGCAGTGGGCTAGCGGGGGGTCAAGAGACCCAGTACTTC. It yields the protein CASSGLAGGQETQYF.

The rearrangement uses TRBV12-3 or TRBV12-4 and TRBJ1-1; TRBD1 aligns across 7 bases. CDR3 length: 16 residues. Trimming took 0 bases from V and 4 from J; bases not matched to a gene: 8. CDR3 nucleotide sequence: TGTGCCAGCAGTTTAGCGGGGTTGGCAGGGGGCACTGAAGCTTTCTTT. This gives the protein CASSLAGLAGGTEAFF.

This clone was observed at least ten times. The V gene is TRBV18, the J gene TRBJ2-5; D is ambiguous. Deletions cut 3 bases from V and 1 base from J, with 9 bases between. Looked up from germline, CDR1 is KGHSH and CDR2 is LQKENI. The CDR3 consists of 14 residues. CDR3 in DNA: TGTGCCAGCTCACCTTTCGCCCGCCAAGAGACCCAGTACTTC. It translates to CASSPFARQETQYF.

Notes on this clone: Because the CDR3 is missing its conserved closing phenylalanine or tryptophan, this is likely a read error. In DNA, the CDR3 is TGCGCCAGCAGTGAGTCAGCAATTTGGAACACTGAAGCTTTCGTT. Translation: CASSESAIWNTEAFV. V and J are TRBV10-1 and TRBJ1-1; D remains unclear. Per germline, CDR1 WNHNN and CDR2 SYGVQD (reference sequence). CDR3 length: 15 amino acids. Between the trimmed V and J ends, which lost 0 bases and 1 base, there was a span of 9 bases.

This clone was counted at least ten times. The chain uses TRBV4-2 and TRBJ2-5, with 8 bases that match TRBD2. The V segment lost 0 bases and the J segment 6 bases; nucleotides outside the gene matches: 12. The CDR3 totals 17 residues. In germline, CDR1 is LGHNA, CDR2 YNFKEQ. The chain's CDR3 is CASSQDSGGGPSQTQYF. The CDR3 DNA is TGTGCCAGCAGCCAAGATTCGGGGGGGGGACCTTCGCAGACCCAGTACTTC.

The sample holds many counts of this clone. The gene calls are TRBV20-1 and TRBJ2-5; weak D call: TRBD1 (6 bases). The CDR3 sequence is 14 residues long. Trimming took 8 bases from V and 5 from J, leaving 21 bases between them. CDR1 and CDR2 (germline): DFQATT, SNEGSKA (reference sequence). The CDR3 coding sequence is TGCAGTTCTCAACAGGGATTCACGGGGGAGACCCAGTACTTC. Translating it yields CSSQQGFTGETQYF.

This clone showed up many times. The rearrangement uses TRBV7-9 and TRBJ2-7; D is perhaps TRBD2 (7 bases). This CDR3 has 14 residues. V lost 7 bases and J 2 bases, leaving 15 bases between the germline ends. Germline V gene sequence: CDR1 SEHNR, CDR2 FQNEAQ (reference sequence). CDR3 sequence reads: CASTPVGGAYEQYF. The CDR3 DNA reads as TGTGCCAGCACCCCGGTAGGGGGGGCCTACGAGCAGTACTTC.